Listed below are T cell receptor beta chains from one sample, sequenced in a study of beta chain features in type 1 diabetes. The method was immunoSEQ multiplex PCR; TCRdb's version includes in-frame clones alone and lacks a portion of them. The table has 130,000 or so clones, around a tenth seen once. The specimen sequenced was central memory CD4+ T cells from blood. These receptors were taken from a woman aged 40-49 years in good health. Both conserved end residues are part of each CDR3. The D gene is left open where the match is weak. Some rows have no size entry. The others give once, few or many, or a class for an expanded clone.

d_call: -; j_call: TRBJ2-5; clone_size: few; v_call: TRBV7-2; cdr3_nt: TGTGCCAGCAGCTTAGTCAGGGAGACCCAGTACTTC; cdr3_aa: CASSLVRETQYF
d_call: -; j_call: TRBJ1-2; clone_size: few; v_call: TRBV9; cdr3_nt: TGTGCCAGCAGCGTAGCTCCAGGGCACTATGGCTACACCTTC; cdr3_aa: CASSVAPGHYGYTF
d_call: -; j_call: TRBJ1-2; clone_size: few; v_call: TRBV18; cdr3_nt: TGTGCCAGCTCACCACGATCCGACAGCTATGGCTACACCTTC; cdr3_aa: CASSPRSDSYGYTF
d_call: -; j_call: TRBJ1-2; clone_size: few; v_call: TRBV18; cdr3_nt: TGTGCCAGCTCACCACCGAGGGGGGGCCTCAGCGGTGGCTACACCTTC; cdr3_aa: CASSPPRGGLSGGYTF
d_call: -; j_call: TRBJ2-7; clone_size: -; v_call: TRBV6-6; cdr3_nt: TGTGCCAGCAGTCTTGTTGCGGGGGCTGCCTACGAGCAGTACTTC; cdr3_aa: CASSLVAGAAYEQYF
d_call: TRBD1; j_call: TRBJ1-1; clone_size: -; v_call: TRBV2; cdr3_nt: TGTGCCAGCAGTGACCATCAGGGGGTCACTGAAGCTTTCTTT; cdr3_aa: CASSDHQGVTEAFF
d_call: -; j_call: TRBJ1-5; clone_size: few; v_call: TRBV5-1; cdr3_nt: TGCGCCAGCAGCTGGGAGGGGGGAGATCAGCCCCAGCATTTT; cdr3_aa: CASSWEGGDQPQHF
d_call: -; j_call: TRBJ2-7; clone_size: few; v_call: TRBV29-1; cdr3_nt: TGCAGCGGGCTGACAGGCCTGGTGCAGTACTTC; cdr3_aa: CSGLTGLVQYF
d_call: -; j_call: TRBJ2-2; clone_size: -; v_call: TRBV5-1; cdr3_nt: TGCGCCAGCAGCCCTGGTAGGGAGACCGGGGAGCTGTTTTTT; cdr3_aa: CASSPGRETGELFF
d_call: TRBD2; j_call: TRBJ2-3; clone_size: few; v_call: TRBV7-8; cdr3_nt: TGTGCCAGCAGCTTGGGGAACAGCGGGGGGGCTAATACGCAGTATTTT; cdr3_aa: CASSLGNSGGANTQYF
d_call: TRBD1; j_call: TRBJ2-5; clone_size: -; v_call: TRBV4-1; cdr3_nt: TGCGCCAGCAGCTACAGGGGCTGGCAAGAGACCCAGTACTTC; cdr3_aa: CASSYRGWQETQYF
d_call: TRBD1; j_call: TRBJ2-1; clone_size: medium-sized; v_call: TRBV5-1; cdr3_nt: TGCGCCAGCAGGGCGAGGACAGGGGAATATGAGCAGTTCTTC; cdr3_aa: CASRARTGEYEQFF
d_call: TRBD1; j_call: TRBJ1-2; clone_size: -; v_call: TRBV4-3; cdr3_nt: TGCGCCAGCAGCCAAGGTCCGACAGGGGACTATGGCTACACCTTC; cdr3_aa: CASSQGPTGDYGYTF
d_call: TRBD1; j_call: TRBJ1-2; clone_size: -; v_call: TRBV29-1; cdr3_nt: TGCAGCGTTGAAGATCGCGGGAGGCAGGGGGTAAATGGCTACACCTTC; cdr3_aa: CSVEDRGRQGVNGYTF
d_call: TRBD1; j_call: TRBJ1-2; clone_size: few; v_call: TRBV2; cdr3_nt: TGTGCCAGCCCGACAGGGGGCAACTATGGCTACACCTTC; cdr3_aa: CASPTGGNYGYTF
d_call: -; j_call: TRBJ2-1; clone_size: few; v_call: TRBV4-1; cdr3_nt: TGCGCCAGCAGCCAAGGGGGGCCAGGGAGGGATAAGCAGTTCTTC; cdr3_aa: CASSQGGPGRDKQFF
d_call: -; j_call: TRBJ2-2; clone_size: few; v_call: TRBV19; cdr3_nt: TGTGCCAGTAGTCTCCAGACGAACACCGGGGAGCTGTTTTTT; cdr3_aa: CASSLQTNTGELFF
d_call: -; j_call: TRBJ1-2; clone_size: -; v_call: TRBV5-4; cdr3_nt: TGTGCCAGCAGCTTGGGGTCGCAGGTCGGGGGTTATGGCTACACCTTC; cdr3_aa: CASSLGSQVGGYGYTF
d_call: -; j_call: TRBJ1-1; clone_size: -; v_call: TRBV7-9; cdr3_nt: TGTGCCAGCAGCTTGATGGGGGGGCGCGCGCTGAACACTGAAGCTTTCTTT; cdr3_aa: CASSLMGGRALNTEAFF
d_call: TRBD2; j_call: TRBJ2-7; clone_size: -; v_call: TRBV6-5; cdr3_nt: TGTGCCAGCACTGGGACTAGCGGCTCCTACGAGCAGTACTTC; cdr3_aa: CASTGTSGSYEQYF
d_call: TRBD1; j_call: TRBJ2-7; clone_size: few; v_call: TRBV6-5; cdr3_nt: TGTGCCAGCAGCCCTACCAGGGGGCACAACGAGCAGTACTTC; cdr3_aa: CASSPTRGHNEQYF
d_call: TRBD1; j_call: TRBJ1-5; clone_size: many; v_call: TRBV27; cdr3_nt: TGTGCCTCTTCACAGGGGGCGTTTGGCAATCAGCCCCAGCATTTT; cdr3_aa: CASSQGAFGNQPQHF
d_call: TRBD1; j_call: TRBJ1-2; clone_size: -; v_call: TRBV18; cdr3_nt: TGTGCCAGCTCACGGGAAGGACAGGGCCTCTATGGCTACACCTTC; cdr3_aa: CASSREGQGLYGYTF
d_call: -; j_call: TRBJ2-7; clone_size: few; v_call: TRBV28; cdr3_nt: TGTGCCAGCAGTTCCGGGGATGGGGAGCAGTACTTC; cdr3_aa: CASSSGDGEQYF
d_call: -; j_call: TRBJ1-4; clone_size: many; v_call: TRBV2; cdr3_nt: TGTGCCAGCAGTGAGCAGGGGTCAGAGGAAAAACTGTTTTTT; cdr3_aa: CASSEQGSEEKLFF
d_call: TRBD1; j_call: TRBJ1-1; clone_size: -; v_call: TRBV28; cdr3_nt: TGTGCCACCGTGGGACAGCCCTTGAACACTGAAGCTTTCTTT; cdr3_aa: CATVGQPLNTEAFF
d_call: TRBD1; j_call: TRBJ1-2; clone_size: few; v_call: TRBV5-1; cdr3_nt: TGCGCCAGCAGCTCGACAGGGTTTGGCGGCTACACCTTC; cdr3_aa: CASSSTGFGGYTF
d_call: TRBD1; j_call: TRBJ1-2; clone_size: few; v_call: TRBV28; cdr3_nt: TGTGCCAGCAGTTCCGCCGGGACAGGGACCTATGGCTACACCTTC; cdr3_aa: CASSSAGTGTYGYTF
d_call: -; j_call: TRBJ1-2; clone_size: few; v_call: TRBV27; cdr3_nt: TGTGCCAGCAGCACGAGGGTCTCAGGGGACTATGGCTACACCTTC; cdr3_aa: CASSTRVSGDYGYTF
d_call: TRBD2; j_call: TRBJ2-1; clone_size: -; v_call: TRBV7-2; cdr3_nt: TGTGCCAGCAGCTTAAAGTTCGGGCTAGCGGGGGTTAATGAGCAGTTCTTC; cdr3_aa: CASSLKFGLAGVNEQFF
d_call: TRBD2; j_call: TRBJ2-2; clone_size: few; v_call: TRBV7-9; cdr3_nt: TGTGCCAGCAGCAGAGCGGGGGGGCAAAGCACCGGGGAGCTGTTTTTT; cdr3_aa: CASSRAGGQSTGELFF
d_call: -; j_call: TRBJ2-5; clone_size: -; v_call: TRBV6-6; cdr3_nt: TGTGCCAGCGAGGTGGGTCGGGAGGAGACCCAGTACTTC; cdr3_aa: CASEVGREETQYF
d_call: TRBD2; j_call: TRBJ2-1; clone_size: -; v_call: TRBV19; cdr3_nt: TGTGCCAGTAGCGGGAGGAGGACAGAGCAGTTCTTC; cdr3_aa: CASSGRRTEQFF
d_call: TRBD2; j_call: TRBJ2-3; clone_size: -; v_call: TRBV18; cdr3_nt: TGTGCCAGCTCACCCAATAGCGGGGGCGCAGATACGCAGTATTTT; cdr3_aa: CASSPNSGGADTQYF
d_call: -; j_call: TRBJ2-5; clone_size: -; v_call: TRBV6-5; cdr3_nt: TGTGCCAGCAGTTACTCCATAACTTCCAGGCAAGAGACCCAGTACTTC; cdr3_aa: CASSYSITSRQETQYF
d_call: TRBD1; j_call: TRBJ1-4; clone_size: -; v_call: TRBV2; cdr3_nt: TGTGCCAGCAGCGTAGATACAGGGGGTACTGAAAAACTGTTTTTT; cdr3_aa: CASSVDTGGTEKLFF
d_call: -; j_call: TRBJ2-7; clone_size: many; v_call: TRBV7-9; cdr3_nt: TGTGCCAGCAGCTTTACCTACGAGCAGTACTTC; cdr3_aa: CASSFTYEQYF
d_call: TRBD1; j_call: TRBJ2-7; clone_size: few; v_call: TRBV6-5; cdr3_nt: TGTGCCAGCAGTTACTCGACAGGGGCGGGGTACGAGCAGTACTTC; cdr3_aa: CASSYSTGAGYEQYF
d_call: -; j_call: TRBJ2-4; clone_size: -; v_call: TRBV6-5; cdr3_nt: TGTGCCAGCAGTGACGGGTTCGGAAACATTCAGTACTTC; cdr3_aa: CASSDGFGNIQYF
d_call: -; j_call: TRBJ2-5; clone_size: -; v_call: TRBV7-2; cdr3_nt: TGTGCCAGCAGCTTAGTAGCGGCGAGACAAGAGACCCAGTACTTC; cdr3_aa: CASSLVAARQETQYF
d_call: -; j_call: TRBJ2-7; clone_size: -; v_call: TRBV6-1; cdr3_nt: TGTGCCAGCAGCTGGAGGGACGAGCAGTACTTC; cdr3_aa: CASSWRDEQYF
d_call: TRBD1; j_call: TRBJ2-3; clone_size: -; v_call: TRBV19; cdr3_nt: TGTGCCAGCACAGGGGAGATAACAGATACGCAGTATTTT; cdr3_aa: CASTGEITDTQYF
d_call: TRBD1; j_call: TRBJ2-7; clone_size: few; v_call: TRBV18; cdr3_nt: TGTGCCAGCTCACCCCCGGGACAGAGCCTCTACGAGCAGTACTTC; cdr3_aa: CASSPPGQSLYEQYF
d_call: -; j_call: TRBJ2-4; clone_size: few; v_call: TRBV6-5; cdr3_nt: TGTGCCAGCAGTTACTCGATTTCGGGAGCCAAAAACATTCAGTACTTC; cdr3_aa: CASSYSISGAKNIQYF
d_call: TRBD1; j_call: TRBJ2-3; clone_size: few; v_call: TRBV5-4; cdr3_nt: TGTGCCAGCAGCCTAAGACAGGGCCCAGATACGCAGTATTTT; cdr3_aa: CASSLRQGPDTQYF
d_call: -; j_call: TRBJ1-2; clone_size: few; v_call: TRBV6-1; cdr3_nt: TGTGCCAGCAGTGAAAGGTTGCAGGGGTTCCCCTTC; cdr3_aa: CASSERLQGFPF
d_call: -; j_call: TRBJ2-7; clone_size: -; v_call: TRBV9; cdr3_nt: TGTGCCAGCAGCGTGGGTTCCGGGGGATTTTATAGCGAGCAGTACTTC; cdr3_aa: CASSVGSGGFYSEQYF
d_call: TRBD1; j_call: TRBJ1-5; clone_size: -; v_call: TRBV28; cdr3_nt: TGTGCCAGCAGTTTTCCTATCCGGGACAGGGGGGTTAAGCCCCAGCATTTT; cdr3_aa: CASSFPIRDRGVKPQHF
d_call: TRBD1; j_call: TRBJ1-1; clone_size: few; v_call: TRBV5-1; cdr3_nt: TGCGCCAGCAGCTTTAACGGACAGGCAGCCACTGAAGCTTTCTTT; cdr3_aa: CASSFNGQAATEAFF
d_call: TRBD1; j_call: TRBJ2-7; clone_size: few; v_call: TRBV27; cdr3_nt: TGTGCCAGCAGTTCGGGACAGGGGATCGAGCAGTACTTC; cdr3_aa: CASSSGQGIEQYF
d_call: TRBD2; j_call: TRBJ2-2; clone_size: few; v_call: TRBV12-5; cdr3_nt: TGTGCTAGTGGTTTGCCGACTAGCGGATCAGGGGAGCTGTTTTTT; cdr3_aa: CASGLPTSGSGELFF
d_call: TRBD1; j_call: TRBJ2-1; clone_size: few; v_call: TRBV2; cdr3_nt: TGTGCCAGCAGACGAGGGACAGGAACTTACAATGAGCAGTTCTTC; cdr3_aa: CASRRGTGTYNEQFF
d_call: -; j_call: TRBJ2-5; clone_size: few; v_call: TRBV9; cdr3_nt: TGTGCCAGCAGCCCAGGACAGACACAAGAGACCCAGTACTTC; cdr3_aa: CASSPGQTQETQYF